One sample yielded the 7 T cell receptor beta chains listed below, sequenced in a study of early T cells in non-severe SARS-CoV-2 infection. MiXCR, applied by TCRdb to the 5' RACE reads, yields one record per CDR3 protein. This sample carries about 56,000 distinct CDR3 sequences, 10% to 13% of them seen once, and the ten largest clones take 6.5%. The sample was whole blood. Receptor source: an adult who was a healthcare worker with PCR-confirmed SARS-CoV-2 infection or an uninfected control (not recorded which).

This clonotype was counted ten times or more. The chain recombines TRBV27 with TRBJ1-1; 11 bases map to TRBD1. The CDR3 contains 14 residues. Trimming took 10 bases from V and 2 from J; bases not matched to a gene: 6. Germline loops: CDR1 MNHEY, CDR2 SMNVEV (reference sequence). This CDR3 reads CATSDRGPNTEAFF. The DNA for the CDR3 is TGTGCCACCTCGGACAGGGGGCCTAACACTGAAGCTTTCTTT.

This sequence joins TRBV10-3 and TRBJ1-1, with 7 bases fitting TRBD1. In germline, CDR1 is ENHRY, CDR2 SYGVKD. V lost 6 bases to trimming and J lost 5 bases; unmatched junction nucleotides: 6. CDR3 length: 13 residues. CDR3 protein: CAIREDRETEAFF. The CDR3 DNA sequence: TGTGCCATCAGAGAAGACAGGGAGACTGAAGCTTTCTTT.

This clonotype turned up a few times. The chain is built from TRBV11-1 and TRBJ2-7, with D unresolved. The ends were cut back, 3 bases at V and 0 bases at J, with 12 bases in the middle. Germline V CDR1 and CDR2: SGHAT, FQDESV (reference sequence). The CDR3 is 15 amino acids. This chain's CDR3 is CASSFRRSSSYEQYF. In DNA form, the CDR3 reads TGTGCCAGCAGCTTCCGGCGGTCGTCCTCCTACGAGCAGTACTTC.

There are a few counts of this clonotype. This sequence joins TRBV11-3 and TRBJ2-3, with 8 bases aligning to TRBD1. The ends lost 4 bases at V and 6 bases at J; junction bases unmatched: 6. Germline CDR1 reads SGHNT; CDR2 reads YENEEA. The CDR3 covers 14 residues. CDR3 sequence (DNA): TGTGCCAGCAGCTGGGGACAGGCGCAGGATACGCAGTATTTT. It translates to CASSWGQAQDTQYF. The whole variable domain, remainder taken from reference TRBV11-3 and TRBJ2-3, is EAGVVQSPRYKIIEKKQPVAFWCNPISGHNTLYWYLQNLGQGPELLIRYENEEAVDDSQLPKDRFSAERLKGVDSTLKIQPAELGDSAVYLCASSWGQAQDTQYFGPGTRLTVL.

This clonotype was found many times. The chain couples TRBV18 to TRBJ2-1; 8 bases fit TRBD2. With V trimmed by 2 bases and J by 5 bases, 5 bases remained unmatched. The CDR3 spans 15 residues. The germline V gene has CDR1 KGHSH and CDR2 LQKENI. CDR3 DNA: TGTGCCAGCTCACCAGGACTAGCCGGGGACAATGAGCAGTTCTTC. This translates into CASSPGLAGDNEQFF.

The genes are TRBV12-3 or TRBV12-4 and TRBJ2-7, with 9 bases fitting TRBD2. The CDR3 sequence is 18 residues long. The J segment lost 3 bases and the V segment lost 3 bases, leaving 15 bases of the junction unmatched. This CDR3 is CASSLEHFGTSRFYEQYF. CDR3 DNA: TGTGCCAGCAGTTTGGAACACTTCGGGACTAGCAGATTCTACGAGCAGTACTTC.

This clonotype was counted only a few times. This chain joins TRBV29-1 and TRBJ2-7; 7 nucleotides match TRBD1. The CDR3 is 11 residues long. V shed 7 bases, J shed 3 bases, and the junction held 3 bases outside the gene matches. CDR1 is SQVTM and CDR2 is ANQGSEA in the germline V gene. As DNA, the CDR3 is TGCAGCGCCGGGACAGTCTACGAGCAGTACTTC. This codes for CSAGTVYEQYF.